This TCR beta chain was captured in a study of technical replicates of blood from a few donors. Sequenced by immunoSEQ multiplex PCR; TCRdb stores in-frame clones only, minus some. The repertoire holds fewer than 9,500 clones, with roughly nine tenths as singletons. This receptor was obtained from a human donor in good health. The sequenced sample was PBMCs.

Here the CDR3 DNA reads TGTGCCAGCAGCAGAAATCCTAGCGGGGGACTGAACACCGGGGAGCTGTTTTTT. As protein: CASSRNPSGGLNTGELFF. The chain couples TRBV7-3 to TRBJ2-2; 10 bases line up with TRBD2. V was pared by 5 bases and J by 1 base, with 10 bases of the junction left unmatched. The CDR3 consists of 18 residues. Germline assignment: CDR1 SGHTA and CDR2 FQGTGA.